The 7 T cell receptor beta chains in this list originate from one sample, sequenced in a study of CD8 T cells in Susac syndrome. When the RNA was reverse transcribed, random hexamers were used with an input of roughly 0.45 to 1 ug. TCRdb processed the immunoSEQ multiplex PCR reads anew with MiXCR; each CDR3 protein has one entry. The sample includes about 250,000 distinct CDR3 sequences, 93% of them seen just once. Source material: CD4+ T cells from PBMCs. The receptors shown here come from a human donor with multiple sclerosis.

V usage is TRBV19 and J usage is TRBJ1-2; D is possibly TRBD1 (6 bases). With 11 bases removed from V and 7 bases from J, the gap between germline ends came to 20 bases. CDR1 and CDR2 (germline): LNHDA, SQIVND (reference sequence). The CDR3 consists of 13 residues. CDR3 sequence reads: CAASAQRGFGYTF. In nucleotides, the CDR3 is TGTGCCGCGTCGGCCCAGAGGGGGTTTGGCTACACCTTC.

This chain uses TRBV30 with TRBJ2-1, with D hard to call. Per germline, CDR1 GTSNPN and CDR2 SVGIG (reference sequence). This CDR3 has 12 residues. The V end was cut by 0 bases, the J end by 8 bases, with 8 bases between. The CDR3 region has the DNA TGTGCCTGGAGTGTACGCCGGGATGAGCAGTTCTTC. It yields the protein CAWSVRRDEQFF.

CDR3 residues: CSARPTGRSTEAFF. The CDR3 nucleotides are TGCAGTGCTAGGCCGACAGGGCGGAGCACTGAAGCTTTCTTT. The chain carries TRBV20-1 and TRBJ1-1; 7 positions match TRBD1. Germline lookup yields CDR1 DFQATT and CDR2 SNEGSKA (reference sequence). The CDR3 is made up of 14 amino acids. V gave up 3 bases and J gave up 4 bases; unmatched junction bases: 8.

This chain uses TRBV5-1 with TRBJ1-5, with TRBD1 as a possible D gene (5 bases). The CDR3 has 14 amino acids. The V gene's germline CDR1 is SGHRS and CDR2 YFSETQ. The V gene lost 2 bases and the J gene lost 1 base, with 7 bases spanning the gap. In DNA, the CDR3 is TGCGCCAGCAGCTTTGGGGACAGCAATCAGCCCCAGCATTTT. Its protein product is CASSFGDSNQPQHF.

The V call is TRBV3-1, the J call TRBJ2-7; D ambiguous. CDR1 is LGHDT and CDR2 is YNNKEL in the germline V gene (reference sequence). The CDR3 is 14 amino acids. The V end was cut by 1 base, the J end by 0 bases, with 7 bases between. This CDR3 reads CASSQGLNSYEQYV. In DNA, the CDR3 is TGTGCCAGCAGCCAAGGGTTGAACTCCTACGAGCAGTACGTC.

The CDR3 DNA is TGTGCCAGCAGCCAGACAGGGATCACTGAAGCTTTCTTT. Translated, it gives CASSQTGITEAFF. V is TRBV5-6 and J is TRBJ1-1; TRBD1 matches 7 bases. The junction had 4 bases not matched to a gene; V was cut back by 4 bases and J by 4 bases. Germline CDR1 SGHDT, CDR2 YYEEEE. This CDR3 comprises 13 residues.

The rearrangement uses TRBV25-1 and TRBJ2-4; tentative D call: TRBD1 (6 bases). Per germline, CDR1 MGHDK and CDR2 SYGVNS. CDR3 length equals 15 residues. V lost 5 bases and J 0 bases, leaving 11 bases between the germline ends. The CDR3 nucleotides are TGTGCCAGCAGTCGAGGGGGTCTAGCCAAAAACATTCAGTACTTC. This codes for CASSRGGLAKNIQYF.